These 7 T cell receptor beta chains share one sample of origin, sequenced in a study of pediatric ulcerative colitis. Sequenced by immunoSEQ multiplex PCR; TCRdb stores in-frame clones only, minus some. The profile shows 25,000 to 35,000 clones, roughly four fifths of them singletons. Sequenced input: blood. These receptors originate from a boy aged 5 to 17 with severe ulcerative colitis.

The chain joins TRBV2 to TRBJ1-2; no definite D call. V was trimmed by 1 base and J by 8 bases, leaving 11 bases between them. Germline CDR1 SNHLY, CDR2 FYNNEI. The CDR3 totals 13 residues. CDR3 region: CASSEVGGRGYTF. The CDR3 region has the DNA TGTGCCAGCAGTGAAGTAGGAGGGCGAGGCTACACCTTC. Full variable domain (rest looked up from reference TRBV2 and TRBJ1-2): EPEVTQTPSHQVTQMGQEVILRCVPISNHLYFYWYRQILGQKVEFLVSFYNNEISEKSEIFDDQFSVERPDGSNFTLKIRSTKLEDSAMYFCASSEVGGRGYTFGSGTRLTVV.

This clone was recorded a few times. The rearrangement uses TRBV4-1 and TRBJ2-3, with unresolved D. The CDR3 has 15 amino acids. Per the germline V gene, CDR1 is MGHRA and CDR2 is YSYEKL. V shed 3 bases and J shed 1 base, with 11 bases lying between them. The CDR3 spells CASSHVRGGTDTQYF. Written as DNA, the CDR3 is TGCGCCAGCAGCCATGTTAGAGGCGGCACAGATACGCAGTATTTT.

The chain combines TRBV7-9 with TRBJ1-1, with D uncertain. V lost 1 base, J lost 1 base, and 10 bases lay in between. The CDR3 contains 15 residues. Per the germline V gene, CDR1 is SEHNR and CDR2 is FQNEAQ (reference sequence). The CDR3 DNA follows: TGTGCCAGCAGCTTAGTCGGTGTGGCGAACACTGAAGCTTTCTTT. It yields the protein CASSLVGVANTEAFF.

The chain combines TRBV11-2 with TRBJ2-7; weak D call: TRBD1 (6 bases). The CDR3 is 16 residues long. Germline values: CDR1 SGHAT, CDR2 FQNNGV. Trimming removed 1 base at V and 4 bases at J, with 17 bases between. CDR3 in amino acids: CASSLGASQGWYEQYF. For the CDR3, the DNA is TGTGCCAGCAGCTTAGGGGCAAGCCAGGGGTGGTACGAGCAGTACTTC.

This clone was counted between two and nine times. The V and J genes are TRBV4-3 and TRBJ2-7; 13 nucleotides agree with TRBD2. V lost 1 base to trimming and J lost 6 bases; unmatched junction nucleotides: 3. The germline V gene has CDR1 LGHNA and CDR2 YSLEER. The CDR3 runs to 15 residues. The CDR3 region has the DNA TGCGCCAGCAGCCAAGGGGGACTAGCGGGGACCGAGCAGTACTTC. It is translated as CASSQGGLAGTEQYF.

This clone was recorded only once. The chain couples TRBV7-9 to TRBJ1-1; 10 bases align to TRBD1. V lost 5 bases and J lost 3; bases outside the gene matches: 9. Germline CDR1 is SEHNR and CDR2 is FQNEAQ (reference sequence). The CDR3 sequence is 16 residues long. CDR3 protein: CASSPGTGTGDTEAFF. The CDR3 coding sequence is TGTGCCAGCAGCCCGGGAACCGGGACAGGGGACACTGAAGCTTTCTTT.

The chain combines TRBV5-4 with TRBJ2-2; TRBD1 agrees at 8 bases. The trim removed 4 bases at V and 5 bases at J, leaving 13 bases unmatched. The CDR3 contains 17 residues. The germline V gene encodes CDR1 SGHNT and CDR2 YYREEE (reference sequence). The CDR3 region is CASSPQGATGYTGELFF. CDR3 coding DNA: TGTGCCAGCAGCCCCCAGGGGGCAACTGGGTATACCGGGGAGCTGTTTTTT.